This T cell receptor (beta chain) was captured in a study of shared clonotypes between healthy human individuals (dated by TCRdb to the early 2020s). Looking at the study overall: A couple of women and a few men aged 18 to 49 years were included in the cohort. For each donor, CD4 naive and CD4 memory were each given three plates, CD8 naive was given two plates, and CD8 memory was given one plate. To estimate repertoire size and how much clonotypes are shared between individuals, the study performed deep sequencing of blood TCR repertoires from a few healthy adults. To increase sequencing depth and limit assay-specific biases, different laboratories used diverse techniques to prepare libraries and sequence TCR repertoires. Per donor, leukapheresis produced somewhere between about 0.9 and 9.5 billion PBMCs. Study-wide findings and limitations: Even with the large sequencing depth, rarefaction of the sorted-subset datasets indicated that sequencing was incomplete. Higher generation probabilities were observed for clonotypes shared by all four sorted-subset donors than for non-shared clonotypes. Larger estimated clonotype richness was generally found for naive subsets than for memory subsets. Pairwise subsampling indicated that sequencing depth was expected to affect the degree of clonotype sharing among donors. Only blood was sampled, and tissue TCR repertoires likely differ from those in blood. Across a handful of donors, approximately 5% of naive CD4, 3% to 4% of naive CD8, approximately 2.5% of memory CD4, and around 0.4% of memory CD8 clonotypes were shared. Because the study included only a small number of donors, the genetic and exposure-history diversity represented was limited.

In regard to this clone: Its antigen specificity is not known. No base qualities exist here, and no much larger clone lies one base off it.

TCR CDR3 regions were amplified from genomic DNA by multiplex PCR using the deep immunoSEQ assay. Extracted genomic DNA from each cell subset was distributed evenly across all wells of several immunoSEQ 96-well plates, and each plate was treated as a replicate. For sorted subsets, approximately 0.2 ug of genomic DNA, equivalent to 25,000 to 35,000 T cell genomes, went into each replicate PCR. Purified libraries were measured with a Qubit 3.0 fluorometer, size-checked on a Bioanalyzer 2100, and measured again with the KAPA Library Quantification kit. Each immunoSEQ 96-well plate was sequenced on its own single-read 150-cycle Illumina NextSeq 550 flow cell. In the paper's pipeline: Because only junctional sequences without quality scores were contained in the immunoSEQ output, filtering matching that applied to full-length reads could not be performed. Sequences were annotated with PyIR, a Python wrapper for IgBLAST v1.9, and V/J genes and CDR3 were assigned using IMGT germline references. Any read was removed if the V/J assignment was weak (E-value above 1e-6), the CDR3 was missing, or the read contained stop codons, out-of-frame junctions, or ambiguous translated residues. A V3J clonotype was defined by an identical inferred V gene, J gene, and CDR3 amino acid sequence. The percentage overlap between two repertoires was calculated by dividing the number of shared unique clonotypes by the size of the smaller repertoire. Three approaches were used to assess repertoire richness: RTK rarefaction, the Chao1 estimator, and Recon v2.1 estimates of unobserved clonotypes. Generation probabilities for all TCRbeta clonotypes obtained by the gDNA method from a few donors were computed using OLGA. TCRdb provides this immuneACCESS table in a form limited to in-frame rearrangements. Some clones are lacking; in checked studies, under half of them reflect an unresolved V gene, and why the rest are absent is not known. That table furnishes V, J and clone size, whereas the DNA furnished D and trimming. The sample has millions of clones on record, 90% to 95% of them singletons. Of the sample, roughly 0.15% is held by the ten largest clones.

The donors were healthy, HIV-negative adults who had no recently reported acute infections or vaccinations. Only Caucasian adults living in Nashville, Tennessee, USA were represented among the donors. Magnetic negative selection was used to enrich CD4+ T cells, after which naive cells were positively selected on CD45RA and the negative fraction became the memory subset. After blood collection by leukapheresis, PBMCs were isolated using Ficoll-Histopaque density gradient centrifugation and then cryopreserved in the vapor phase of liquid nitrogen. Analytical flow cytometry was used to check the purity and quantity of each magnetically sorted T cell population. Genomic DNA was isolated from each sorted fraction and quantified by UV absorbance on a Nanodrop 2000c. The CDR3 starts with the cysteine, ends with the phenylalanine, and has 13 residues. The DNA shown is the 39-base CDR3, in frame from base 1. Via the germline V gene, CDR1 is SGHTA and CDR2 FQGNSA. V sheds 4 bases and J sheds 1 base, leaving 7 bases between their ends.

Recombination joined TRBV7-2 with TRBJ2-5; tentative D gene TRBD1, with 5 bases matching. The sample taken for sequencing was naive CD4+ T cells sorted from blood. The cell subset or site label on this specimen signifies: CD45RA+ positively selected. The sequence came from a man between 18 and 29 years old in good health. The CDR3 reads CASSSDTQETQYF. The DNA sequence is as follows: TGTGCCAGCAGCTCGGACACCCAAGAGACCCAGTACTTC.